This record covers a single TCR beta chain. V dropped 4 bases and J dropped 3 bases, with 16 bases sitting between them. The CDR3 is made up of 15 amino acids. Germline V gene data show CDR1 as SGDLS and CDR2 as YYNGEE. The entry originates in a study of blood T cell repertoires in COVID-19. Study as a whole: Sites in the United States, Italy and Spain provided acute and convalescent COVID-19 samples. Sources were T cells, B-cell-depleted T cells, or PBMCs; the material itself was cDNA or gDNA.

Original analysis: Nucleated cell counts were estimated from reference gene primer amplification. The table came from immunoSEQ multiplex PCR; TCRdb's copy has only in-frame clones and leaves some out. V and J calls and clone size are those listed in that table; D and trimming were worked out from the DNA. The table lists 80,000 to 90,000 clones, about 83% of them singletons, with 5% to 6% in the top ten. Sequencing was carried out using peripheral blood. The V and J genes are TRBV9 and TRBJ2-5; D is perhaps TRBD1 (6 bases). The sequence came from a man aged 55-75 years with acute or convalescent COVID-19. This chain's CDR3 is CASSPPGTFEETQYF. The CDR3 coding sequence is TGTGCCAGCAGCCCTCCCGGGACATTCGAAGAGACCCAGTACTTC.